What follows is one T cell receptor beta chain and its context. Germline V gene sequence: CDR1 SQVTM, CDR2 ANQGSEA. The V and J ends lost 0 bases and 6 bases, in that order; junction bases with no gene match: 5. This CDR3 has 14 amino acids. The data were obtained in a study of blood T cell repertoires in COVID-19. On the study more broadly: The samples span acute and convalescent COVID-19 from the United States, Italy and Spain. The analysed material was cDNA or gDNA that came from T cells, B-cell-depleted T cells, or PBMCs.

Original methodology: Amplification of reference gene primers provided the estimated nucleated cell counts. Sequenced by immunoSEQ multiplex PCR; TCRdb stores in-frame clones only, minus some. From that table come the V and J calls and clone size; the DNA was used to work out D and trimming. The repertoire has 300,000 to 450,000 clones, more than 85% of them found once; the top ten carry 1%. The TCR originated in a woman aged 25 to 45 who had recovered from COVID-19. Sequences were obtained from PBMCs or T cells enriched from blood (not recorded which). V usage is TRBV29-1 and J usage is TRBJ2-5, with 9 positions matching TRBD2. The CDR3 coding sequence is TGCAGCGTTGAAGAAGGCGGGGGGGCACAGACCCAGTACTTC. This translates into CSVEEGGGAQTQYF.